This entry describes one T cell receptor beta chain. Per the original methods: Reference gene primer amplification yielded estimated nucleated cell counts. TCRdb's table, derived via immunoSEQ multiplex PCR, lists solely in-frame clones and lacks some. The D gene and trimming were derived from the DNA, and the V and J assignments and clone size from that table. The data hold about 480,000 clones, with about 91% observed a single time. The length of the CDR3 is 16 residues. V was trimmed by 2 bases and J by 1 base, leaving 14 bases between them. In germline, CDR1 is SGHNT, CDR2 YENEEA. The data were taken from a study of blood T cell repertoires in COVID-19. Study-level background: Samples came from the United States, Italy and Spain, spanning acute and convalescent COVID-19. Nucleic acid was either cDNA or gDNA, and it came from T cells, B-cell-depleted T cells, or PBMCs.

Seattle-derived patients entered the study during active infection and were followed longitudinally. The origin of this receptor is a man aged 18-30 years with COVID-19, enrolled during active disease. Material for sequencing was peripheral blood. The chain couples TRBV11-3 to TRBJ1-1; TRBD1 is a possible D gene (5 bases). CDR3 loop: CASSLRSGEPNTEAFF. The CDR3 region has the DNA TGTGCCAGCAGCTTACGGTCGGGGGAACCGAACACTGAAGCTTTCTTT.